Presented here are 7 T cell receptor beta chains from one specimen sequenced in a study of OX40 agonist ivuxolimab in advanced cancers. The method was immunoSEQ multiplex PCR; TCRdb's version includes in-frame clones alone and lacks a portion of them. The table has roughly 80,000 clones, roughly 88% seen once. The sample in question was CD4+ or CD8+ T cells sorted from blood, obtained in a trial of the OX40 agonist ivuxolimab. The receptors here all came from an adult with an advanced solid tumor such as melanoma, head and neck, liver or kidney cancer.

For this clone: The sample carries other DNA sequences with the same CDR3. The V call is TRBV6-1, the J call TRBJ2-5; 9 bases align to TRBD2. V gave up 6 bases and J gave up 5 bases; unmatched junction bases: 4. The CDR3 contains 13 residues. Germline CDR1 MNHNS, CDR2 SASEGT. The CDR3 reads CASRRGGGETQYF. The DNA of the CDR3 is TGTGCCAGCAGGCGGGGGGGCGGGGAGACCCAGTACTTC.

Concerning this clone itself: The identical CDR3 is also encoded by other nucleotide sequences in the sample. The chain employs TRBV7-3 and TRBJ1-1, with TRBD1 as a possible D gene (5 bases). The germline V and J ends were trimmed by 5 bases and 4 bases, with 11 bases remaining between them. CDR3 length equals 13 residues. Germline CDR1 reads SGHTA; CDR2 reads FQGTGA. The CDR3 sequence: CASSLTGVTEAFF. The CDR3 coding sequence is TGTGCCAGCAGCCTTACGGGGGTCACTGAAGCTTTCTTT.

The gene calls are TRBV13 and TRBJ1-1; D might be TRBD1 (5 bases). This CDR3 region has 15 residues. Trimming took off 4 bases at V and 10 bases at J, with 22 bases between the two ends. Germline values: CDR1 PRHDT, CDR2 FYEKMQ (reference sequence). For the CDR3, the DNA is TGTGCCAGCAGCTCCCATGGCGCAGGGTCCTTTACAGCTTTCTTT. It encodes CASSSHGAGSFTAFF.

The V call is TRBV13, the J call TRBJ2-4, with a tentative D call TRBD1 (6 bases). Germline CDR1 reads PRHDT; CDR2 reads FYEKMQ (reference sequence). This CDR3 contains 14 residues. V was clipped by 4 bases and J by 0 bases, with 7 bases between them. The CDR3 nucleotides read TGTGCCAGCAGCTCGGACAGAGCCAAAAACATTCAGTACTTC. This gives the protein CASSSDRAKNIQYF.

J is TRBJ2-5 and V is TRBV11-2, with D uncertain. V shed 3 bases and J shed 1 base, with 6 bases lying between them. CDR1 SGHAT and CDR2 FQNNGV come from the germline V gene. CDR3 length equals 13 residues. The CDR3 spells CASSFKGQETQYF. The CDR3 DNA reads TGTGCCAGCAGCTTCAAGGGCCAAGAGACCCAGTACTTC.

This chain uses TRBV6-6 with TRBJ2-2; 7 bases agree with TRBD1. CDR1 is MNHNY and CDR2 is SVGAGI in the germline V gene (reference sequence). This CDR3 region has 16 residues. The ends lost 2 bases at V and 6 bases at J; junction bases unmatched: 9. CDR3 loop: CASSYGTVAIPGELFF. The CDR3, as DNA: TGTGCCAGCAGTTACGGGACAGTAGCGATACCCGGGGAGCTGTTTTTT.

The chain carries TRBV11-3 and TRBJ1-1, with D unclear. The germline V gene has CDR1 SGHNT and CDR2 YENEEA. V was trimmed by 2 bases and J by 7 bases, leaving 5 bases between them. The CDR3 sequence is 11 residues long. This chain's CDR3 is CASSLWGEAFF. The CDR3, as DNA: TGTGCCAGCAGCTTATGGGGTGAAGCTTTCTTT.